These 9 T cell receptor beta chains originate from one sample sequenced in a study of T cells after somatic rescue of genetic block. Assay used: immunoSEQ multiplex PCR; TCRdb lists only in-frame clones, some missing. This sample has approximately 67,000 clones, with around 92% found just once. Sequencing input: peripheral blood mononuclear cells (PBMCs). These receptors all stem from a man in his forties or fifties.

This chain joins TRBV9 and TRBJ2-7; a possible D gene is TRBD1 (5 bases). V dropped 5 bases and J dropped 7 bases, with 16 bases sitting between them. Germline V gene data show CDR1 as SGDLS and CDR2 as YYNGEE. CDR3 length: 13 amino acids. The CDR3 nucleotides read TGTGCCAGCAGTACGCAGGGCCTGGTTGAGCAGTACTTC. Translated: CASSTQGLVEQYF. The full variable domain, its missing parts supplied by reference TRBV9 and TRBJ2-7, is DSGVTQTPKHLITATGQRVTLRCSPRSGDLSVYWYQQSLDQGLQFLIQYYNGEERAKGNILERFSAQQFPDLHSELNLSSLELGDSALYFCASSTQGLVEQYFGPGTRLTVT.

V usage is TRBV9 and J usage is TRBJ2-7; the D is unclear. This CDR3 spans 13 amino acids. Trimming left V 0 bases short and J 2 bases short, with 6 bases between. Germline V gene data show CDR1 as SGDLS and CDR2 as YYNGEE. CDR3 nucleotide sequence: TGTGCCAGCAGCGTAGGACCTGCCTACGAGCAGTACTTC. Protein sequence: CASSVGPAYEQYF. The full variable domain, with the rest looked up from reference TRBV9 and TRBJ2-7, is DSGVTQTPKHLITATGQRVTLRCSPRSGDLSVYWYQQSLDQGLQFLIQYYNGEERAKGNILERFSAQQFPDLHSELNLSSLELGDSALYFCASSVGPAYEQYFGPGTRLTVT.

The rearrangement joins TRBV5-1 to TRBJ2-7; D is possibly TRBD1 (6 bases). Trimming shortened V by 0 bases and J by 2 bases, and 12 bases separated the two germline ends. Germline CDR1 reads SGHRS; CDR2 reads YFSETQ. CDR3 length: 15 residues. Written as DNA, the CDR3 is TGCGCCAGCAGCTTGGGGGTACAGGGTGCCTACGAGCAGTACTTC. It encodes CASSLGVQGAYEQYF.

The V and J genes are TRBV4-1 and TRBJ2-1; 8 bases fit TRBD2. Germline V gene data show CDR1 as MGHRA and CDR2 as YSYEKL. J lost 8 bases, V lost 0 bases, and 9 bases had no gene match. There are 16 residues in the CDR3. The CDR3 nucleotides are TGCGCCAGCAGCCAAGATTGGCCGGGGGGGCCGGATGAGCAGTTCTTC. Translating it yields CASSQDWPGGPDEQFF.

V is TRBV11-2 and J is TRBJ1-5; D uncertain. This CDR3 has 13 amino acids. Trimming shortened V by 5 bases and J by 7 bases, and 12 bases separated the two germline ends. Germline V CDR1 and CDR2: SGHAT, FQNNGV. This chain's CDR3 is CASSVEVGQPQHF. CDR3 bases: TGTGCCAGCAGCGTGGAAGTGGGGCAGCCCCAGCATTTT.

The chain joins TRBV4-1 to TRBJ2-2; possibly TRBD1 for D (6 bases). V was cut by 4 bases and J by 5 bases, with 23 bases left in between. CDR1 is MGHRA and CDR2 is YSYEKL in the germline V gene. The CDR3 runs 18 residues. For the CDR3, the DNA is TGCGCCAGCAGCCCGCTCGGATTACAGGGTAGGGGGACCGGGGAGCTGTTTTTT. It yields the protein CASSPLGLQGRGTGELFF.

The chain carries TRBV28 and TRBJ2-7; a weak D match, TRBD1 (6 bases). Germline lookup yields CDR1 MDHEN and CDR2 SYDVKM. This CDR3 comprises 15 residues. The V end lost 6 bases, the J end lost 4 bases, and 19 bases lay between the germline ends. The CDR3 region is CASSGQGRGRYEQYF. Written as DNA, the CDR3 is TGTGCCAGCAGCGGCCAGGGGAGAGGGAGATACGAGCAGTACTTC. Supplemented by reference TRBV28 and TRBJ2-7, the full variable domain reads DVKVTQSSRYLVKRTGEKVFLECVQDMDHENMFWYRQDPGLGLRLIYFSYDVKMKEKGDIPEGYSVSREKKERFSLILESASTNQTSMYLCASSGQGRGRYEQYFGPGTRLTVT.

The chain combines TRBV9 with TRBJ1-5; D gene uncertain. From germline, CDR1 is SGDLS and CDR2 YYNGEE. CDR3 length: 13 residues. V lost 2 bases, J lost 1 base, and 4 bases lay in between. The CDR3 sequence is CASSVTSNQPQHF. Here the CDR3 DNA reads TGTGCCAGCAGCGTGACCAGCAATCAGCCCCAGCATTTT. The full variable domain, completed using reference TRBV9 and TRBJ1-5, is DSGVTQTPKHLITATGQRVTLRCSPRSGDLSVYWYQQSLDQGLQFLIQYYNGEERAKGNILERFSAQQFPDLHSELNLSSLELGDSALYFCASSVTSNQPQHFGDGTRLSIL.

The J gene is TRBJ2-1, the V gene TRBV5-6, with D perhaps being TRBD1 or TRBD2 (5 bases each). The V end lost 7 bases, the J end lost 1 base, and 18 bases lay between the germline ends. Germline V gene sequence: CDR1 SGHDT, CDR2 YYEEEE. The length of the CDR3 is 16 residues. The CDR3 nucleotides are TGTGCCAGCGCATGGGTCCGGGGACGGTCCTACAATGAGCAGTTCTTC. Protein product: CASAWVRGRSYNEQFF.